Presented here are 21 T cell receptor beta chains from one specimen sequenced in a study of early T cells in non-severe SARS-CoV-2 infection. TCRdb recomputed calls from the 5' RACE reads with MiXCR, one row per CDR3 protein. The sample lists tens of thousands of distinct CDR3 sequences; 8% to 9.5% were seen once. Sequencing was performed on whole blood. These receptor sequences come from an adult who was a healthcare worker with PCR-confirmed SARS-CoV-2 infection or an uninfected control (not recorded which).

This clonotype came up a few times. This rearrangement joins TRBV11-3 to TRBJ2-3; D gene uncertain. In germline, CDR1 is SGHNT, CDR2 YENEEA. V lost 2 bases and J 6 bases, leaving 6 bases between the germline ends. The CDR3 length is 12 residues. The CDR3 protein is CASSLSADTQYF. The CDR3 nucleotides are TGTGCCAGCAGCTTAAGTGCCGATACGCAGTATTTT.

This clonotype was seen only a few times. J is TRBJ2-1 and V is TRBV7-9; D is perhaps TRBD2 (6 bases). Germline CDR1 is SEHNR and CDR2 is FQNEAQ (reference sequence). The V and J ends lost 4 bases and 4 bases respectively, with 17 bases between them. CDR3 length: 16 amino acids. Written as DNA, the CDR3 is TGTGCCAGCAGCTGGGGCATAGTTAGCGGATACAATGAGCAGTTCTTC. This sequence encodes CASSWGIVSGYNEQFF.

This clonotype occurred a few times. The J gene is TRBJ2-1, the V gene TRBV7-9; D perhaps matches TRBD1 (7 bases). This CDR3 region has 17 residues. Germline V gene sequence: CDR1 SEHNR, CDR2 FQNEAQ (reference sequence). The germline V and J ends were trimmed by 5 bases and 6 bases, with 23 bases remaining between them. In nucleotides, the CDR3 is TGTGCCAGCAGCACCCGTCAACTAGCCAGGGGGGTCAATGAGCAGTTCTTC. Translated, it gives CASSTRQLARGVNEQFF.

At least ten counts were recorded for this clonotype. The chain recombines TRBV5-6 with TRBJ2-2, with 7 bases fitting TRBD1. Germline V gene lookup returns CDR1 SGHDT and CDR2 YYEEEE. The CDR3 spans 18 residues. The V and J ends lost 1 base and 2 bases, in that order; junction bases with no gene match: 11. CDR3 residues: CASSLSRDSQINTGELFF. The DNA for the CDR3 is TGTGCCAGCAGCTTGTCGAGGGACAGCCAAATAAACACCGGGGAGCTGTTTTTT.

This clonotype was counted at least ten times. This chain connects TRBV7-9 to TRBJ2-5; D gene ambiguous. There are 16 residues in the CDR3. Trimming left V 0 bases short and J 5 bases short, with 16 bases between. The germline V gene encodes CDR1 SEHNR and CDR2 FQNEAQ (reference sequence). The CDR3 nucleotides are TGTGCCAGCAGCTTAGCCACCGGGCCTGCTCGCGAGACCCAGTACTTC. Residues: CASSLATGPARETQYF.

This clonotype was detected a few times. This chain connects TRBV28 to TRBJ2-7, with D possibly being TRBD1 (5 bases). Per germline, CDR1 MDHEN and CDR2 SYDVKM. The CDR3 contains 12 residues. Trimming shortened V by 5 bases and J by 12 bases, and 17 bases separated the two germline ends. The CDR3 reads CASSLKKGHWYF. The CDR3 nucleotides read TGTGCCAGCAGTCTTAAGAAGGGGCATTGGTACTTC.

In its sample, this clonotype was seen a few times. The CDR3: CASSDRVAGELFF. CDR3 in DNA: TGTGCCAGCAGCGACAGGGTTGCCGGGGAGCTGTTTTTT. The rearrangement uses TRBV9 and TRBJ2-2, with D perhaps matching TRBD1 (6 bases). Trimming shortened V by 3 bases and J by 6 bases, and 9 bases separated the two germline ends. The CDR3 loop spans 13 amino acids. Germline V gives CDR1 SGDLS, CDR2 YYNGEE.

The rearrangement uses TRBV7-9 and TRBJ2-3; TRBD2 agrees at 16 bases. The CDR3 covers 19 residues. Per the germline V gene, CDR1 is SEHNR and CDR2 is FQNEAQ (reference sequence). The ends lost 5 bases at V and 4 bases at J; junction bases unmatched: 12. The CDR3 DNA is TGTGCCAGCAGCGACGGGACTAGCGGGAGGGCCGGGAGGTCAGATACGCAGTATTTT. Translating it yields CASSDGTSGRAGRSDTQYF.

The CDR3 here is CASSATGLDGYTF. CDR3 in DNA: TGTGCCAGCAGTGCTACAGGGCTTGACGGCTACACCTTC. The V gene is TRBV9, the J gene TRBJ1-2, with D perhaps TRBD1 (6 bases). V lost 5 bases and J lost 8, with 16 bases in between. The CDR3 is 13 amino acids. Germline CDR1 SGDLS, CDR2 YYNGEE.

This clonotype occurred a few times. V usage is TRBV6-2 or TRBV6-3 and J usage is TRBJ2-7, with D possibly being TRBD2 (6 bases). This CDR3 region has 16 residues. Germline V gene lookup returns CDR1 MNHEY and CDR2 SVGEGT. Trimming shortened V by 0 bases and J by 3 bases, and 15 bases separated the two germline ends. CDR3 bases: TGTGCCAGCAGTTACTCGAGACTAGTGGGCCACTACGAGCAGTACTTC. Its translation is CASSYSRLVGHYEQYF.

This clonotype came up a few times. The chain links TRBV24-1 to TRBJ1-5; D is possibly TRBD1 (5 bases). This CDR3 contains 15 residues. Germline CDR1 is KGHDR and CDR2 is SFDVKD. With 2 bases removed from V and 4 bases from J, the gap between germline ends came to 11 bases. CDR3 DNA sequence: TGTGCCACCAGTGATTCGGGGGAACCGAATCAGCCCCAGCATTTT. Protein sequence: CATSDSGEPNQPQHF.

This clonotype has at least ten counts. The V and J genes are TRBV6-5 and TRBJ2-7; 7 bases fit TRBD1. This CDR3 is built from 15 residues. CDR1 and CDR2 (germline): MNHEY, SVGAGI. The V and J ends lost 6 bases and 0 bases, in that order; junction bases with no gene match: 8. The CDR3 region is CASRYDRDSSYEQYF. CDR3 bases: TGTGCCAGCAGGTACGACAGGGATTCCTCCTACGAGCAGTACTTC.

The chain uses TRBV6-5 and TRBJ2-1; D not certain. Germline values: CDR1 MNHEY, CDR2 SVGAGI. The CDR3 extends over 16 amino acids. V lost 5 bases and J lost 4, with 18 bases in between. CDR3 residues: CASSTFGRYPYNEQFF. CDR3 sequence (DNA): TGTGCCAGCAGTACGTTCGGTCGGTATCCGTACAATGAGCAGTTCTTC.

This clonotype was recorded a few times. The rearrangement uses TRBV6-1 and TRBJ1-5; D ambiguous. The CDR3 covers 13 residues. Germline CDR1 and CDR2: MNHNS and SASEGT. V shed 0 bases and J shed 7 bases, with 7 bases lying between them. CDR3 nucleotides: TGTGCCAGCAGTGAAGCAGGGAAACAGCCCCAGCATTTT. It codes for CASSEAGKQPQHF.

This chain joins TRBV20-1 and TRBJ2-2; no clear D. Germline loops: CDR1 DFQATT, CDR2 SNEGSKA (reference sequence). V gave up 0 bases and J gave up 5 bases, with 4 bases separating them. The length of the CDR3 is 12 residues. The DNA of the CDR3 is TGCAGTGCTAGAGATCAAACCGGGGAGCTGTTTTTT. It specifies CSARDQTGELFF.

This clonotype was counted at least ten times. CDR3 sequence: CASAGAGAREQYF. In nucleotides, the CDR3 is TGTGCCAGCGCGGGAGCGGGAGCCCGCGAGCAGTACTTC. The rearrangement links TRBV7-6 to TRBJ2-7; 8 bases map to TRBD2. Unmatched junction bases numbered 9, after V lost 8 bases and J lost 6 bases. The length of the CDR3 is 13 residues. In germline, CDR1 is SGHVS, CDR2 FNYEAQ.

Only a few counts were recorded for this clonotype. The CDR3 nucleotides read TGTGCCAGCAGCCAAGACATTTACGAGCAGTACTTC. It specifies CASSQDIYEQYF. The chain joins TRBV3-1 to TRBJ2-7; D unclear. The V end lost 0 bases, the J end lost 4 bases, and 4 bases lay between the germline ends. The CDR3 length is 12 residues. Looked up from germline, CDR1 is LGHDT and CDR2 is YNNKEL (reference sequence).

The table lists this clonotype with many counts. The chain is built from TRBV7-9 and TRBJ1-1; D is unclear. CDR1 and CDR2 (germline): SEHNR, FQNEAQ (reference sequence). This CDR3 region has 13 residues. V shed 7 bases and J shed 2 bases, with 11 bases lying between them. The DNA of the CDR3 is TGTGCCAGCAAGTCCAATATCAACACTGAAGCTTTCTTT. Translated: CASKSNINTEAFF.

This clonotype was recorded at least ten times. The chain couples TRBV27 to TRBJ1-1, with D perhaps matching TRBD1 (6 bases). Looked up from germline, CDR1 is MNHEY and CDR2 is SMNVEV (reference sequence). CDR3 length equals 12 residues. Trimming took off 6 bases at V and 1 base at J, with 6 bases between the two ends. CDR3 sequence: CASSRGNTEAFF. The CDR3 DNA follows: TGTGCCAGCAGCAGGGGGAACACTGAAGCTTTCTTT.

The chain is built from TRBV30 and TRBJ1-5; D not resolved. V shed 2 bases and J shed 3 bases, with 5 bases lying between them. CDR1 is GTSNPN, CDR2 SVGIG, per germline (reference sequence). This CDR3 contains 12 residues. Here the CDR3 DNA reads TGTGCCTGGAGTAACCCCAATCAGCCCCAGCATTTT. This codes for CAWSNPNQPQHF.

This clonotype was observed a few times. The chain employs TRBV25-1 and TRBJ2-7; TRBD1 might be the D (5 bases). Germline V gene lookup returns CDR1 MGHDK and CDR2 SYGVNS. The CDR3 loop spans 10 amino acids. V dropped 9 bases and J dropped 3 bases, with 6 bases sitting between them. In nucleotides, the CDR3 is TGTGCCAGTGGACACTACGAGCAGTACTTC. Protein: CASGHYEQYF.